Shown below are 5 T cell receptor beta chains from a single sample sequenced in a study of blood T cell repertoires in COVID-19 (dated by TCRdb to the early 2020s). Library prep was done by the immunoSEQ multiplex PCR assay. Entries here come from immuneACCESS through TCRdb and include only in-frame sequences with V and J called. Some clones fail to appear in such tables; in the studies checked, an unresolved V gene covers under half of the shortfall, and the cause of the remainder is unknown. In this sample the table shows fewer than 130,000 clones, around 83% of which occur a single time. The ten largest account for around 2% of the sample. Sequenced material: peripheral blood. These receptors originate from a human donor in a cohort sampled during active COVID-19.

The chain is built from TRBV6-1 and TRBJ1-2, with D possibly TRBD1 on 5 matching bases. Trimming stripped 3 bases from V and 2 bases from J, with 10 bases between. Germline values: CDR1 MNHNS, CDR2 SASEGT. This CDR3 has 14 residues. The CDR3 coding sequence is TGTGCCAGCAGTGACCTACAGGAAAACTATGGCTACACCTTC. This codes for CASSDLQENYGYTF.

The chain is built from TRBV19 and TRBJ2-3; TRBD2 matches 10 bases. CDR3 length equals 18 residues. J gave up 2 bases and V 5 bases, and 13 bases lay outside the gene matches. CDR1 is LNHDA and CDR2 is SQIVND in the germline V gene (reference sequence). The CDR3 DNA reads TGTGCCAGTAGTTTGGCTAGCGGGAGTGGGCAACTCACAGATACGCAGTATTTT. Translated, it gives CASSLASGSGQLTDTQYF.

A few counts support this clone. In DNA, the CDR3 is TGTGCCAGCAGTCTCCGGGACATACCACCGGCGAATAGCAATCAGCCCCAGCATTTT. Its translation is CASSLRDIPPANSNQPQHF. The gene calls are TRBV6-2 or TRBV6-3 and TRBJ1-5, with D possibly TRBD1 on 6 matching bases. This CDR3 spans 19 amino acids. The V gene's germline CDR1 is MNHEY and CDR2 SVGEGT. V shed 5 bases and J shed 0 bases, with 23 bases lying between them.

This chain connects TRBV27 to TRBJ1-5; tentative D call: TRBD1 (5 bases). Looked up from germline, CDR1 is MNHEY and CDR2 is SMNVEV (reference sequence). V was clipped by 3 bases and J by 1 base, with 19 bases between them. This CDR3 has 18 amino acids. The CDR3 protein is CASSLLTPKGQSNQPQHF. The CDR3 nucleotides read TGTGCCAGCAGTTTGCTTACCCCCAAGGGGCAAAGCAATCAGCCCCAGCATTTT.

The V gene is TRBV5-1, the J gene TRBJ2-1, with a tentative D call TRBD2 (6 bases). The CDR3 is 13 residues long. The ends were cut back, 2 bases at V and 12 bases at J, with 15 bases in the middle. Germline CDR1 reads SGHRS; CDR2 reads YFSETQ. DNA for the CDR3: TGCGCCAGCAGCTTTGATAGCGGTGCGGGGCAGTTCTTC. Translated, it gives CASSFDSGAGQFF.